This TCR beta chain was recorded in a study of breast tumors, draining lymph nodes, adjacent tissues. Study observations and caveats: Tumor TCR diversity was below lymph nodes but above nontumor tissue. Data fit most tumor T cells coming from lymph node, expanding in tumor.

This CDR3 has 18 residues. Germline V gives CDR1 MGHRA, CDR2 YSYEKL. Trimming took 8 bases from V and 0 from J; bases not matched to a gene: 13. This clonotype has at least ten counts. What it binds is not known. Each CDR3 protein gets one entry after TCRdb re-called the multiplex PCR reads with MiXCR. Of 200,000 or so distinct CDR3 sequences listed, roughly 31% are singletons. The lymph nodes were axillary draining lymph nodes from breast cancer patients. The sample taken for sequencing was axillary lymph node tissue. This sequence was found in a female donor with breast cancer. Some clones in this sample may be carry-over from other donors' samples. The chain has TRBV4-1 and TRBJ2-6; 7 bases agree with TRBD1. The CDR3 bases are TGCGCCAGCGACTCCACGACAGGGTCTGGCTCTGGGGCCAACGTCCTGACTTTC. Translation gives CASDSTTGSGSGANVLTF.